This T cell receptor beta chain was identified in a study of T-cell reconstitution after alpha-beta-depleted transplantation in children. This clonotype has more than one count but fewer than ten. During its preparation, the TCRbeta library received unique molecular identifiers. From the PCR reads, TCRdb called clonotypes with MiXCR, one entry per CDR3 protein. Of around 700,000 distinct CDR3 sequences listed, 13% are singletons. The germline V gene has CDR1 MGHDK and CDR2 SYGVNS. V gave up 3 bases and J gave up 2 bases, with 8 bases separating them. The length of the CDR3 is 14 residues. The TCR originated in a girl aged 2-10 years with congenital amegakaryocytic thrombocytopenia, due to receive a stem cell transplant. Material: PBMCs, obtained before TCRalphabeta/CD19-depleted stem cell transplant. The chain is built from TRBV25-1 and TRBJ1-5; D is unresolved. The CDR3 DNA reads as TGTGCCAGCAGTGAGACTGGGGGCAATCAGCCCCAGCATTTT. This codes for CASSETGGNQPQHF.